This TCR beta chain was identified in a study of cytomegalovirus exposure and HLA in healthy donors (dated by TCRdb to 2015 to 2018). Background on the whole study: An earlier analysis of more than 550 of the donors reported 276 Gb of sequence data and 117 million unique TCR beta sequences obtained from some 200 million T cells. All discovery cohort repertoires had been generated on a single sequencing platform. A separate validation cohort of about 110 different subjects was used in addition to the 666-subject first cohort. The study used immunosequencing to profile the T cell repertoires of under 700 subjects and linked those repertoires to cytomegalovirus serostatus. Donor age, sex, ethnicity and CMV serostatus were compiled alongside the repertoire data. Genome-wide SNP genotypes for about 60% of the roughly 700 donors were used in a later genetic analysis, which treated that subset as a discovery cohort. On average, 235,054 unique TCR beta nucleotide sequences were sequenced per donor among about 400 genotyped donors of the cohort, with 15% to 20% of those sequences being non-productive. To decide whether each TCR beta V gene segment behaved as functional or pseudogenic, an earlier analysis of 587 of the donors relied on high-throughput TCR beta sequencing. The study aimed to test whether cataloging public T cell receptors could reveal signatures of past pathogen exposure. Because of strong linkage in the cohort, four or five DR-DQ haplotypes were treated as single units for association and clustering. In a later analysis, previously published TCR beta repertoires from 666 donors were re-analyzed and high-resolution HLA genotyping was added so that TCR occurrence patterns could be studied. Typing coverage varied by locus: about 629-630 donors for A, B, C, DRB1 and DQB1; roughly 500 for DQA1; approximately 570 for DPA1; under 490 for DPB1. In the later analysis, no new phenotypic data were used to find candidate immune exposures; instead, reliance was placed on TCR beta sequences and their occurrence across donors. About 310 gigabases of sequencing data and 78 million or so unique TCR sequences were included in an early release covering 550 to 800 HLA-typed donors. Of the approximately 370 genotyped donors, 81% were placed in the genetic ancestry cluster associated with self-reported Caucasian donors. The study combined high-throughput TCR immunosequencing, statistical association of individual TCRs with disease status, and machine learning to predict cytomegalovirus infection status. Both class I and class II loci were covered by HLA typing, at four-digit resolution.

The cohort consisted of hundreds of healthy bone marrow donors. All cohort members were sampled while nominally healthy, although unrecorded immune exposures were likely present. The donor tested CMV seropositive, placing the donor among the 250 to 350 seropositive members of the cohort. Every donor gave a peripheral blood sample, and the peripheral blood mononuclear cells from that sample were used for TCR beta sequencing. The Qiagen DNeasy Blood Extraction Kit was used to extract genomic DNA from the blood cell samples. In the germline V gene, CDR1 corresponds to MNHNS and CDR2 to SASEGT. The trim is 5 bases for V and 12 bases for J, with a gap of 23 bases between the germline ends. There are 14 amino acids in the CDR3, from cysteine to phenylalanine inclusive. The entry retains the CDR3 DNA only, 42 bases that are in frame from base 1. With respect to this clone: What this receptor recognizes is not known. Base qualities are not provided; no much larger clone lies one nucleotide away.

The library was made by the immunoSEQ multiplex PCR assay. The multiplex PCR relied on a mix of 60 forward primers for TCR Vbeta segments and 13 reverse primers for TCR Jbeta segments. A multiplex PCR assay on genomic DNA amplified the CDR3 region of rearranged TCR beta genes. The Illumina HiSeq System was used to sequence the amplified TCR beta libraries as 87-base-pair reads. Processing in the source paper ran as follows. In a later analysis, 77 million or so unique TCR beta chains were counted across the 690 or so repertoires, and approximately 9.9 million of these chains were shared by at least two donors. Raw reads were error-corrected and collapsed into unique sequences with a nearest-neighbor algorithm that merged closely related sequences to remove PCR and sequencing errors. To assign V, D and J gene segments, CDR3 sequences were aligned to IMGT reference sequences. Each retained sequence needed at least a six-nucleotide match to both a V gene segment and a J gene segment. Rearrangements were classified as productive when the CDR3 lacked stop codons and remained in frame with V and J, and all other rearrangements were classified as non-productive. CDR3 was defined according to IMGT convention as the region running from the second conserved V-encoded cysteine to the conserved J-encoded phenylalanine. In an earlier analysis of 587 of the donors, sequences lacking an unambiguous match to a single V gene segment were excluded. An earlier analysis of just under 600 of the donors called V segments functional above 56.7% productive rearrangements and segregating when the between-donor standard deviation exceeded 5%. A statistical classification framework was built for diagnosing cytomegalovirus status from the catalog of TCR beta chain sequences. A later analysis assigned V and J genes by comparing TCR nucleotide sequences with IMGT/GENE-DB human TR gene sequences. Using the TCRdist pipeline, a later analysis assigned CDR3 sequences along with most-parsimonious VDJ recombination scenarios. In a later analysis, every TCR beta chain was defined by the combination of its CDR3 amino acid sequence and its V-gene family, and reads without a unique V-gene family were dropped. As a way to deal with suspected cross-contamination and a sequencing artifact, a later analysis dropped 450 to 600 nucleotide sequences that were highly shared and had low generation probability. For each public chain, a later analysis derived a clonal expansion index from normalized ranks of inferred template counts within each repertoire. A later analysis computed generation probabilities with a VDJ recombination model fitted to out-of-frame rearrangements, and checked the results against IGoR. In a later analysis, hypergeometric tests were used to score TCR-TCR, TCR-HLA and TCR-CMV co-occurrence, with a repertoire-size bias correction applied to TCR pairs. In a later analysis, false discovery rates were estimated by permuting HLA or CMV assignments 20 times. In a later analysis, co-occurring TCRs were grouped using DBSCAN, and TCRdist sequence similarity was added for clustering within HLA-allele-positive subsets. Co-occurrence clustering excluded repertoires with fewer than 30,000 or more than 120,000 public chains, plus five with anomalous nucleotide sharing. The table was pulled from immuneACCESS by TCRdb, which kept in-frame rearrangements only. Such tables lose some clones; where checked, under half of the loss comes from unresolved V genes, and the rest has no known cause. The V and J calls and clone size were taken over from that table, and D and trimming were inferred from the DNA. This sample is represented by some 200,000 clones; around 80% of them were singletons. The ten largest make up roughly 2.1% of the sample.

Overall study results and their limits: The classifier was reported to diagnose cytomegalovirus status with high specificity and sensitivity in both the original cohort and the validation cohort. The authors suggested that the approach could potentially be extended to other disease states and immunological phenotypes. When HLA alleles, especially DR and DQ, strongly co-occurred, TCR associations were difficult to assign to individual alleles. The sequencing pipeline was judged likely to have produced a cluster of highly shared sequence variants as a technical artifact. A later genetic analysis reported fewer N-insertions in productive TCRs among donors in an Asian-associated ancestry cluster than the roughly 690-donor mean. Only TCR beta chains were sequenced in this cohort, and the absence of alpha or paired-chain data limited detectable features. A later analysis reported that several top co-occurrence clusters appeared linked to parvovirus B19, influenza, CMV and Epstein-Barr virus. Most TCR sequences were seen in very few donors, while some public TCRs were found in many individuals. In a later analysis, TCR association rates were found to vary across HLA loci, with the most associated TCRs seen for DRB1 alleles and the fewest for HLA-C alleles. In a later genetic analysis, a missense DCLRE1C variant was associated with V-gene and J-gene trimming of TCR beta chains, and the association was replicated in an independent cohort. At a false discovery rate of 0.05, a later analysis linked 16,951 TCR beta sequences to specific HLA alleles. The only immune exposure information available for the cohort was CMV serostatus. The study gave a list of 150 to 200 TCR beta chains associated with cytomegalovirus. Because some donors lacked HLA typing at each locus, the association tests relied only on the typed subset. According to a later analysis, most CMV-associated TCR beta chains appeared to be HLA-restricted, and the HLA associations seemed to be driven largely by CMV exposure. Broadly in line with IMGT annotations, most TCR beta V segments showed up in productive rearrangements about 87% or about 30% of the time in an earlier analysis of several hundred of the donors. Correlated functional status among segregating V segments might be attributable to linkage disequilibrium, but an unknown experimental factor could not be ruled out. In a later analysis, HLA-associated TCR beta chains showed more clonal expansion and lower generation probabilities than non-associated chains that were equally common. Some IMGT-functional V segments, including TRBV6-2 and TRBV6-3, could not be told apart with the 87-base-pair reads, so those segments were excluded. A further reported finding was that TCR beta sequences accurately predicted the HLA-A and HLA-B alleles for most subjects in the first cohort. Because counts were too low, about 17 rarely observed V segments, including chromosome 9 orphons, were excluded from the earlier analysis of a few hundred of the donors. In vitro tests confirmed that a few of the cytomegalovirus-associated TCR beta chains recognize cytomegalovirus antigens. Presence/absence analyses assumed roughly uniform sequencing depth across donors, an assumption that may not hold.

This chain is built from TRBV6-1 and TRBJ2-7, and perhaps TRBD2 as D gene, on 6 matching bases. The source is a woman aged 25 to 39 in good health and CMV-seropositive. The sequenced material came from PBMCs. The CDR3 has the sequence CASSTPQVPGLGYF. At the DNA level, the sequence is TGTGCCAGCAGTACACCACAGGTCCCGGGACTCGGGTACTTC.